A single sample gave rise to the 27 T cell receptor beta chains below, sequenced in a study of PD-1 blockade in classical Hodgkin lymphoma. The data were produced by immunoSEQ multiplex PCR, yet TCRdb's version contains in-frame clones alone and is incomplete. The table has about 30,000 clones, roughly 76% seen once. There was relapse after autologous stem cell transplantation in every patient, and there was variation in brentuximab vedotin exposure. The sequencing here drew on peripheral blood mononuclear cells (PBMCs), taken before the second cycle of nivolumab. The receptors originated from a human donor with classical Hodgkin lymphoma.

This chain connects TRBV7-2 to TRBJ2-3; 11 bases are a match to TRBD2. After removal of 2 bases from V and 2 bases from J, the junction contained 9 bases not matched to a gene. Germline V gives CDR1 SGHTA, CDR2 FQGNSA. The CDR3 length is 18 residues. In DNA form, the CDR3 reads TGTGCCAGCAGCTTAATGATTAGCGGGGGGGGCTACACAGATACGCAGTATTTT. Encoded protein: CASSLMISGGGYTDTQYF.

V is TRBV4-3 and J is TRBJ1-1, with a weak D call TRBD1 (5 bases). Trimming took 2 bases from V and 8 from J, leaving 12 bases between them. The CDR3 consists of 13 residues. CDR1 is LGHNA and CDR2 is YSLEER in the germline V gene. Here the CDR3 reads CASSQTTRGEAFF. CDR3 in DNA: TGCGCCAGCAGCCAAACTACAAGGGGCGAAGCTTTCTTT.

Here the CDR3 DNA reads TGTGCCAGCAGTGAGAGGCTAAGTAACTATGGCTACACCTTC. Translating it yields CASSERLSNYGYTF. The rearrangement uses TRBV6-1 and TRBJ1-2, with D uncertain. The CDR3 totals 14 residues. Germline V lookup: CDR1 MNHNS, CDR2 SASEGT. Deletions cut 3 bases from V and 1 base from J, with 9 bases between.

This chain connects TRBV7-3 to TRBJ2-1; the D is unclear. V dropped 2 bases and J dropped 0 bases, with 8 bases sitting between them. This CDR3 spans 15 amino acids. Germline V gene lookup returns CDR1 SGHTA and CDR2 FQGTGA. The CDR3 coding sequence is TGTGCCAGCAGCTTAGCCGGTAGCTCCTACAATGAGCAGTTCTTC. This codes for CASSLAGSSYNEQFF. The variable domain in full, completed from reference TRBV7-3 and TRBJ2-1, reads GAGVSQTPSNKVTEKGKYVELRCDPISGHTALYWYRQSLGQGPEFLIYFQGTGAADDSGLPNDRFFAVRPEGSVSTLKIQRTERGDSAVYLCASSLAGSSYNEQFFGPGTRLTVL.

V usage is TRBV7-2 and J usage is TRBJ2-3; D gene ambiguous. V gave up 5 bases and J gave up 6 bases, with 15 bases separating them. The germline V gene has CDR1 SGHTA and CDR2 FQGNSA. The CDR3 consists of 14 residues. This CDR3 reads CASSPPGIGDTQYF. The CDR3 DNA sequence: TGTGCCAGCAGCCCCCCAGGTATCGGGGATACGCAGTATTTT.

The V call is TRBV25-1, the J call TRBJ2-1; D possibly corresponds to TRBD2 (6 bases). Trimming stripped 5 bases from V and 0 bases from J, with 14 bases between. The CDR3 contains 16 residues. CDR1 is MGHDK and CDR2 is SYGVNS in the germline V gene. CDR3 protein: CASSTGTSPSYNEQFF. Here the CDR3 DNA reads TGTGCCAGCAGTACGGGAACTAGCCCCTCCTACAATGAGCAGTTCTTC. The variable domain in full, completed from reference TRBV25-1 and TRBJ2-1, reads EADIYQTPRYLVIGTGKKITLECSQTMGHDKMYWYQQDPGMELHLIHYSYGVNSTEKGDLSSESTVSRIRTEHFPLTLESARPSHTSQYLCASSTGTSPSYNEQFFGPGTRLTVL.

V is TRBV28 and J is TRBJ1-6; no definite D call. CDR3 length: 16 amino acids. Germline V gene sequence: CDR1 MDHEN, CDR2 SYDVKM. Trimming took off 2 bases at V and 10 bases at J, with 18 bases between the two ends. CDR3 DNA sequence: TGTGCCAGCAGTTTACGACGGCTGCTGAGAGGGTCACCCCTCCACTTT. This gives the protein CASSLRRLLRGSPLHF.

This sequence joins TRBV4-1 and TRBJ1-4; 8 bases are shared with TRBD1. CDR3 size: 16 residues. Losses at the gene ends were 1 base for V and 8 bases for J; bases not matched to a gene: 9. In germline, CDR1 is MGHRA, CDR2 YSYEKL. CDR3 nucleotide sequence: TGCGCCAGCAGCCAAGGCCCCCAGGGGGCGGGGGAAAAACTGTTTTTT. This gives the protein CASSQGPQGAGEKLFF.

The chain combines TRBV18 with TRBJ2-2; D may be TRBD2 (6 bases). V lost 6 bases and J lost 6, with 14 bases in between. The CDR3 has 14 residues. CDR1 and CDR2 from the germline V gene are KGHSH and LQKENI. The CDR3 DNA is TGTGCCAGCTCGGTCGGAGCGGGTCCCGGGGAGCTGTTTTTT. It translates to CASSVGAGPGELFF.

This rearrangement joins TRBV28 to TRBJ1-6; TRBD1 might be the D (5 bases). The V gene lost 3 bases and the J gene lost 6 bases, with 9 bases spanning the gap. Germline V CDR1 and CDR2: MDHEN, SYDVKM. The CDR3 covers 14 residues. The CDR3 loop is CASSLTETNSPLHF. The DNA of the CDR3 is TGTGCCAGCAGTTTGACAGAAACTAATTCACCCCTCCACTTT.

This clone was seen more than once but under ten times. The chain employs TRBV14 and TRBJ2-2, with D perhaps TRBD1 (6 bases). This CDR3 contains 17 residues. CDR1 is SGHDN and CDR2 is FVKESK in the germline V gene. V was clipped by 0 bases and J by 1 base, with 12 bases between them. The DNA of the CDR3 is TGTGCCAGCAGCCAAGAGGTTGGGGGCTTGAACACCGGGGAGCTGTTTTTT. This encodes CASSQEVGGLNTGELFF.

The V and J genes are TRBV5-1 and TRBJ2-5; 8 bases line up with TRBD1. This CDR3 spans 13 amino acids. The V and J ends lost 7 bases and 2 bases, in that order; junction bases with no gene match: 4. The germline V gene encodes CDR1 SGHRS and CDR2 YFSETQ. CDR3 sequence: CASSQGVQETQYF. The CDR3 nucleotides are TGCGCCAGCTCACAGGGGGTGCAAGAGACCCAGTACTTC.

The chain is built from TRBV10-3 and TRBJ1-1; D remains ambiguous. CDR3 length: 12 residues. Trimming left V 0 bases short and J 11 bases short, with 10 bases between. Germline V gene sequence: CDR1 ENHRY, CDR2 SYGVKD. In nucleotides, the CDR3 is TGTGCCATCAGTGAGTCAGACGTTGATGCTTTCTTT. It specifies CAISESDVDAFF.

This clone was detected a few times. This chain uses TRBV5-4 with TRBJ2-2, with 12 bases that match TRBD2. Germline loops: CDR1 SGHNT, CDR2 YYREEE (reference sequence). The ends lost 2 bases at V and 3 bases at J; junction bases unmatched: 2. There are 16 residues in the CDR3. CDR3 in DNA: TGTGCCAGCAGCTTTCTAGCGGGGGGGCACACCGGGGAGCTGTTTTTT. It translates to CASSFLAGGHTGELFF.

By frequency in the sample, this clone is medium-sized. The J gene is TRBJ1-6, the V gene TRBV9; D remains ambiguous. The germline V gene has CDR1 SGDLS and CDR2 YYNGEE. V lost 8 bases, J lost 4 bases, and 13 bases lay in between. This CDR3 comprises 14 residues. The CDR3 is CARPRAAYNSPLHF. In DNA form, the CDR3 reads TGTGCCAGGCCCCGGGCAGCTTATAATTCACCCCTCCACTTT.

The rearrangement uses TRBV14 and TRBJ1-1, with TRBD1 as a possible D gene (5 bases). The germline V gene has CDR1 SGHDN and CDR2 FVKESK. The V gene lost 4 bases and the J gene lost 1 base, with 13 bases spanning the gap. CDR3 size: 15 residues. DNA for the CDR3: TGTGCCAGCAGCCCTCAAGCAGGGCCGAACACTGAAGCTTTCTTT. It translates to CASSPQAGPNTEAFF.

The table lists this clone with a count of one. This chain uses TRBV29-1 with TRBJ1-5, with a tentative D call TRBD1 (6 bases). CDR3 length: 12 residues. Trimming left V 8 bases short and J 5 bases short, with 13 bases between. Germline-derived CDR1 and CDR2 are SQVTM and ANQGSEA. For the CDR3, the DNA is TGCAGCCCACAGGGTGGTGATCAGCCCCAGCATTTT. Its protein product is CSPQGGDQPQHF.

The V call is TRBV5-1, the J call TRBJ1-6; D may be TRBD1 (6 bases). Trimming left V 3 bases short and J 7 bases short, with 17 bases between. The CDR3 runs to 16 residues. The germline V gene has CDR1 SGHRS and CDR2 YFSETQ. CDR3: CASSSKTGQRNSPLHF. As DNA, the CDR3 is TGCGCCAGCAGCTCTAAGACGGGACAAAGGAATTCACCCCTCCACTTT.

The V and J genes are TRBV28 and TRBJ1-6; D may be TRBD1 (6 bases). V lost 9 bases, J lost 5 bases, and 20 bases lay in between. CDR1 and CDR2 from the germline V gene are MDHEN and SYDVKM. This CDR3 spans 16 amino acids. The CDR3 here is CASRGEGVRHNSPLHF. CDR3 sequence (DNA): TGTGCCAGTAGGGGGGAGGGGGTCCGCCATAATTCACCCCTCCACTTT.

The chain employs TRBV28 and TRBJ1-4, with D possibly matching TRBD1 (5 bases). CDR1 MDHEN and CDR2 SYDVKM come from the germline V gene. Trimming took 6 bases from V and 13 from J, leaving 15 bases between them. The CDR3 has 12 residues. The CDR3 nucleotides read TGTGCCAGCAGGACCACAGGCTACGGACTGTTTTTT. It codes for CASRTTGYGLFF.

CDR3 protein: CASSQTGGYGYTF. The DNA of the CDR3 is TGCGCCAGCAGCCAGACAGGTGGATATGGCTACACCTTC. This chain links TRBV4-1 with TRBJ1-2; TRBD1 is a possible D gene (6 bases). Between the trimmed V and J ends, which lost 3 bases and 5 bases, there was a span of 10 bases. CDR3 size: 13 residues. Germline CDR1 MGHRA, CDR2 YSYEKL.

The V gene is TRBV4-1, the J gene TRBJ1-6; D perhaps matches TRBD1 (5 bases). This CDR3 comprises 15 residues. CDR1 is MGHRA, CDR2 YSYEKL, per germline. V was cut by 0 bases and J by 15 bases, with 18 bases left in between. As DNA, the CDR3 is TGCGCCAGCAGCCAAGAGAGAACCTTAGGGGCTCACCTCCACTTT. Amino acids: CASSQERTLGAHLHF.

The CDR3: CASSLGRNTEAFF. DNA of the CDR3: TGTGCCAGCAGCCTAGGCAGGAACACTGAAGCTTTCTTT. The gene calls are TRBV27 and TRBJ1-1; D ambiguous. This CDR3 comprises 13 residues. Trimming left V 6 bases short and J 1 base short, with 9 bases between. The V gene's germline CDR1 is MNHEY and CDR2 SMNVEV (reference sequence).

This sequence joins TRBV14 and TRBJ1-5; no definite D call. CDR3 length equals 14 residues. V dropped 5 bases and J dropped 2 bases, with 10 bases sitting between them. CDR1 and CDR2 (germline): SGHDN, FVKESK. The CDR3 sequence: CASSAGWGNQPQHF. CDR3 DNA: TGTGCCAGCAGCGCGGGCTGGGGCAATCAGCCCCAGCATTTT.

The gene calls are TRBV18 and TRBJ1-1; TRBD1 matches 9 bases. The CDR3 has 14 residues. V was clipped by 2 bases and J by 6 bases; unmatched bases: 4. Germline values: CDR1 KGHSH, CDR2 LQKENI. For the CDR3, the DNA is TGTGCCAGCTCACCAGCGGGACAGGGAGCTGAAGCTTTCTTT. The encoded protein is CASSPAGQGAEAFF.

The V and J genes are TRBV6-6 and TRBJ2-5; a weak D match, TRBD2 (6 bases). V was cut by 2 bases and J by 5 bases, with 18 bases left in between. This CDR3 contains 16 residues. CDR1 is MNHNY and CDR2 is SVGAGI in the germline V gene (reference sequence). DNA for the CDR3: TGTGCCAGCAGTTACGCCGCGGGGCGGCGGGGTGAGACCCAGTACTTC. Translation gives CASSYAAGRRGETQYF.

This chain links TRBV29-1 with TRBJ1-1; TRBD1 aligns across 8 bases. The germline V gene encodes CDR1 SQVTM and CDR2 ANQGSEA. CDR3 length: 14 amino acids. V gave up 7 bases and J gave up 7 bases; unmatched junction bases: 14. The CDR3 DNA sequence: TGCAGCGCCGAAGATACAGGGGGGAGTAGTGAAGCTTTCTTT. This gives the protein CSAEDTGGSSEAFF.